The sequence of this T cell receptor beta chain was determined in a study of blood T cell repertoires in COVID-19. Overall study context: From T cells, B-cell-depleted T cells, or PBMCs came the material, which was cDNA or gDNA.

Per the study methods: Reference gene primer amplification in the assay estimated nucleated cell counts. Measured with immunoSEQ multiplex PCR; TCRdb has only the in-frame clones, and not every one. The V and J calls and clone size are taken from that table; D and trimming were inferred from the DNA. The sample has some 250,000 clones, roughly nine tenths seen once. The germline gives CDR1 SGHTA, CDR2 FQGNSA. CDR3 size: 14 residues. V dropped 5 bases and J dropped 4; count of bases not matched to a gene: 7. Clinical history reported by participants formed the basis on which cohorts were assigned. This receptor was taken from a woman younger than 45 with acute COVID-19. The chain couples TRBV7-2 to TRBJ2-7, with 8 nucleotides matching TRBD1. The sequenced material came from PBMCs or T cells enriched from blood (not recorded which). CDR3 region: CASSITGTGYEQYF. CDR3 nucleotides: TGTGCCAGCAGCATAACCGGGACAGGTTACGAGCAGTACTTC.